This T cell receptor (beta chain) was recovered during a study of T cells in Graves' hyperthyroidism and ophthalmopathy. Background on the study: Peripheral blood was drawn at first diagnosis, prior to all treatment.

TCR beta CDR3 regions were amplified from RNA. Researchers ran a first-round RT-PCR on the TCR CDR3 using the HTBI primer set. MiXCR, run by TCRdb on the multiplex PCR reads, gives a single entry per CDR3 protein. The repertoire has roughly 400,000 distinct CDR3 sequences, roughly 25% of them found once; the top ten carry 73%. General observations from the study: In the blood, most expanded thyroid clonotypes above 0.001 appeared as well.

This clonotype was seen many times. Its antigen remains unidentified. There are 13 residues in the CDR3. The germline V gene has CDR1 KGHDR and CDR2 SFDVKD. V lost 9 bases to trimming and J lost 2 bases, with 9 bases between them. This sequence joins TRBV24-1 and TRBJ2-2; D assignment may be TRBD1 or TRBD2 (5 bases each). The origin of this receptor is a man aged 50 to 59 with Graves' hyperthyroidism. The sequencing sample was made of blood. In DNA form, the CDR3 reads TGTGCCACCTTGGGACCAAACACCGGGGAGCTGTTTTTT. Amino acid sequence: CATLGPNTGELFF.